This TCR beta chain was documented in a study of naive and memory T cell subsets. Both TRBC1 and TRBC2 were covered by a beta constant-region primer of two equimolar oligonucleotides. The ligated cDNA underwent four PCR rounds using SP2 and nested alpha and beta constant-region primers. TCRdb used MiXCR to reprocess the UMI-ligation and nested PCR reads, holding one entry per CDR3 protein. The data show 80,000 or so distinct CDR3 sequences, about 9.9% seen once. CDR1 and CDR2 (germline): SGHDT, YYEEEE. The junction had 7 bases not matched to a gene; V was cut back by 0 bases and J by 0 bases. The CDR3 covers 18 residues. This clonotype was observed many times.

The gene calls are TRBV5-6 and TRBJ2-1; TRBD2 matches 9 bases. The TCR was taken from a human donor in good health. Input material: naive CD8+ T cells from blood. CDR3: CASSLASGILSSYNEQFF. CDR3 coding DNA: TGTGCCAGCAGCTTGGCTAGCGGGATCTTAAGCTCCTACAATGAGCAGTTCTTC. The whole variable domain, remainder taken from reference TRBV5-6 and TRBJ2-1, is DAGVTQSPTHLIKTRGQQVTLRCSPKSGHDTVSWYQQALGQGPQFIFQYYEEEERQRGNFPDRFSGHQFPNYSSELNVNALLLGDSALYLCASSLASGILSSYNEQFFGPGTRLTVL.